This T cell receptor (beta chain) was captured in a study of blood T cell repertoires in COVID-19. The overall study: Samples of COVID-19 (acute and convalescent) were obtained from the United States, Italy and Spain. T cells, B-cell-depleted T cells, or PBMCs supplied cDNA or gDNA.

This clone appeared a few times. Additional DNA sequences in this sample encode the identical CDR3. Study processing details: Reference gene primer amplification gave estimated nucleated cell counts. Sequenced by immunoSEQ multiplex PCR; TCRdb stores in-frame clones only, minus some. From that table come the V and J calls and clone size; the DNA was used to work out D and trimming. The sample has roughly 90,000 clones; 80% to 85% are singletons. V dropped 1 base and J dropped 5 bases, with 6 bases sitting between them. CDR3 length: 12 amino acids. The germline gives CDR1 LNHDA, CDR2 SQIVND (reference sequence).

The receptor was isolated from a woman older than 75 with active or convalescent COVID-19. V is TRBV19 and J is TRBJ2-7; no definite D call. Sequencing was performed on peripheral blood. Here the CDR3 DNA reads TGTGCCAGTAGTATAGCGGGTAACGAGCAGTACTTC. Translating gives CASSIAGNEQYF.